The 19 T cell receptor beta chains listed next were all sequenced from one sample in a study of CD4 T cells in relation to SARS-CoV-2 and coronaviruses. Sequencing used immunoSEQ multiplex PCR; TCRdb keeps in-frame clones, though not all of them. The data hold around 56,000 clones, with about nine tenths observed a single time. Unexposed donor CD4+ T cells date from about 2011-2018, before the COVID-19 pandemic. The material sequenced was memory CD4+ T cells from PBMCs. The receptors were gathered from a human donor in good health.

This clone has just a few counts. This chain joins TRBV7-9 and TRBJ1-3; no firm D call. The CDR3 is made up of 14 amino acids. The germline CDR1 and CDR2 sequences are SEHNR and FQNEAQ (reference sequence). V was pared by 0 bases and J by 3 bases, with 6 bases between. CDR3 nucleotides: TGTGCCAGCAGCTTAGCCCCCAGTGGAAACACCATATATTTT. It is translated as CASSLAPSGNTIYF.

The rearrangement links TRBV4-1 to TRBJ1-3; TRBD1 might be the D (6 bases). The CDR3 runs to 15 residues. The germline V and J ends were trimmed by 0 bases and 4 bases, with 10 bases remaining between them. Germline V gene data show CDR1 as MGHRA and CDR2 as YSYEKL. The CDR3 DNA follows: TGCGCCAGCAGCCAAGAGGGGGCGCGAGGAAACACCATATATTTT. It codes for CASSQEGARGNTIYF.

The chain links TRBV5-1 to TRBJ2-2; 8 bases align to TRBD2. Germline V gene lookup returns CDR1 SGHRS and CDR2 YFSETQ. CDR3 length: 17 amino acids. V trimming: 0 bases; J trimming: 5 bases; junction bases outside the gene matches: 9. The CDR3, as DNA: TGCGCCAGCAGCTTGGAGGGTTTGAGACTAGCGACCGGGGAGCTGTTTTTT. It is translated as CASSLEGLRLATGELFF.

This sequence joins TRBV28 and TRBJ2-7; TRBD1 matches at 9 bases. The trim removed 6 bases at V and 3 bases at J, leaving 6 bases unmatched. Germline CDR1 MDHEN, CDR2 SYDVKM. The CDR3 is 14 residues long. CDR3 bases: TGTGCCAGCAGGATCCGGGACAGGGTCTACGAGCAGTACTTC. This encodes CASRIRDRVYEQYF. The full variable domain, in which reference TRBV28 and TRBJ2-7 provide the parts outside the CDR3, is DVKVTQSSRYLVKRTGEKVFLECVQDMDHENMFWYRQDPGLGLRLIYFSYDVKMKEKGDIPEGYSVSREKKERFSLILESASTNQTSMYLCASRIRDRVYEQYFGPGTRLTVT.

The chain has TRBV11-2 and TRBJ2-1; 9 bases line up with TRBD2. Germline V lookup: CDR1 SGHAT, CDR2 FQNNGV. This CDR3 region has 15 residues. V was clipped by 4 bases and J by 6 bases; unmatched bases: 7. CDR3 protein: CASSSVGGRANEQFF. CDR3 nucleotide sequence: TGTGCCAGCAGCTCCGTCGGCGGGAGGGCCAATGAGCAGTTCTTC.

The V gene is TRBV5-4, the J gene TRBJ2-2; D is uncertain. CDR1 is SGHNT, CDR2 YYREEE, per germline (reference sequence). CDR3 length equals 14 residues. Trimming pared 1 base from V and 2 bases from J, leaving 6 bases between. This CDR3 is CASSLNSNTGELFF. In nucleotides, the CDR3 is TGTGCCAGCAGCTTGAACAGTAACACCGGGGAGCTGTTTTTT. The full variable domain, in which reference TRBV5-4 and TRBJ2-2 provide the parts outside the CDR3, is ETGVTQSPTHLIKTRGQQVTLRCSSQSGHNTVSWYQQALGQGPQFIFQYYREEENGRGNFPPRFSGLQFPNYSSELNVNALELDDSALYLCASSLNSNTGELFFGEGSRLTVL.

The gene calls are TRBV7-9 and TRBJ2-3; D not certain. This CDR3 contains 15 residues. Per the germline V gene, CDR1 is SEHNR and CDR2 is FQNEAQ (reference sequence). V lost 1 base, J lost 1 base, and 9 bases lay in between. CDR3 protein: CASSLGGRGTDTQYF. For the CDR3, the DNA is TGTGCCAGCAGCTTAGGAGGACGGGGCACAGATACGCAGTATTTT.

V is TRBV5-1 and J is TRBJ1-2; unclear D gene. CDR1 and CDR2 (germline): SGHRS, YFSETQ. The CDR3 covers 12 residues. Trimming cost V 5 bases and J 5 bases, with 10 bases left between them. The CDR3 region has the DNA TGCGCCAGCAGTCCGGATCAGTATGGCTACACCTTC. It yields the protein CASSPDQYGYTF.

The V call is TRBV3-1 (or the pseudogene TRBV3-2), the J call TRBJ2-1, with 12 positions matching TRBD1. CDR3 length: 15 residues. The V gene end was trimmed by 4 bases and the J gene end by 10 bases; junction bases not matched to a gene: 8. The germline CDR1 and CDR2 sequences are LGHDT and YNNKEL (reference sequence). The CDR3 here is CASSPPGQGAKEQFF. Written as DNA, the CDR3 is TGTGCCAGCAGCCCTCCGGGACAGGGGGCAAAGGAGCAGTTCTTC.

This chain connects TRBV19 to TRBJ1-3; the match to TRBD1 covers 8 bases. Per germline, CDR1 LNHDA and CDR2 SQIVND (reference sequence). After removal of 7 bases from V and 1 base from J, the junction contained 9 bases not matched to a gene. The CDR3 spans 16 residues. The CDR3 bases are TGTGCCAGTACCAAGGGACAGGCTGCGTCTGGAAACACCATATATTTT. Residues: CASTKGQAASGNTIYF.

The chain links TRBV27 to TRBJ2-7; 8 bases agree with TRBD2. Germline CDR1 and CDR2: MNHEY and SMNVEV (reference sequence). The CDR3 extends over 14 amino acids. The trim removed 4 bases at V and 4 bases at J, leaving 6 bases unmatched. CDR3 residues: CASSSPGGQYEQYF. The CDR3 DNA reads TGTGCCAGCAGTTCCCCGGGGGGGCAGTACGAGCAGTACTTC.

The V and J genes are TRBV7-2 and TRBJ2-3; TRBD2 agrees at 12 bases. The length of the CDR3 is 15 residues. The germline V gene encodes CDR1 SGHTA and CDR2 FQGNSA. With 5 bases clipped from V and 6 bases from J, the junction kept 6 bases outside the gene matches. The CDR3 loop is CASSPASGRADTQYF. DNA of the CDR3: TGTGCCAGCAGCCCGGCTAGCGGGAGGGCCGATACGCAGTATTTT.

The chain is built from TRBV6-1 and TRBJ1-5; 9 bases are a match to TRBD1. V gave up 1 base and J gave up 4 bases; unmatched junction bases: 11. This CDR3 is 18 amino acids long. The V gene's germline CDR1 is MNHNS and CDR2 SASEGT. Written as DNA, the CDR3 is TGTGCCAGCAGTGAAGAGTACGGGACAGGGAACCGAAATCAGCCCCAGCATTTT. Protein product: CASSEEYGTGNRNQPQHF.

The CDR3, as DNA: TGTGCCAGCAGCTTACAACAGGGGATCGGCTACACCTTC. Translating gives CASSLQQGIGYTF. The chain couples TRBV5-6 to TRBJ1-2; TRBD1 agrees at 7 bases. Per the germline V gene, CDR1 is SGHDT and CDR2 is YYEEEE. The length of the CDR3 is 13 residues. V shed 2 bases and J 8 bases; nucleotides not matched to a gene: 6.

V is TRBV10-2 and J is TRBJ2-4; 8 nucleotides agree with TRBD2. Germline V gives CDR1 WSHSY, CDR2 SAAADI. The CDR3 contains 19 residues. V lost 3 bases and J lost 0; bases outside the gene matches: 13. The CDR3 spells CASSEPISGNLLAKNIQYF. In DNA form, the CDR3 reads TGCGCCAGCAGTGAACCGATTAGCGGGAATCTTCTAGCCAAAAACATTCAGTACTTC.

This chain's CDR3 is CASSEIRSGVNEQYF. CDR3 in DNA: TGTGCCAGCAGTGAAATTCGCTCGGGAGTAAACGAGCAGTACTTC. The V call is TRBV6-1, the J call TRBJ2-7; D is possibly TRBD2 (6 bases). Germline V lookup: CDR1 MNHNS, CDR2 SASEGT. V was pared by 2 bases and J by 5 bases, with 16 bases between. This CDR3 comprises 15 residues.

The chain carries TRBV19 and TRBJ1-1; possible D gene TRBD1, 5 bases. Germline V lookup: CDR1 LNHDA, CDR2 SQIVND (reference sequence). The CDR3 has 14 amino acids. V lost 3 bases to trimming and J lost 2 bases, with 10 bases between them. The CDR3 DNA reads as TGTGCCAGTAGTATGCCACAGGCTAACACTGAAGCTTTCTTT. Protein sequence: CASSMPQANTEAFF.

The chain recombines TRBV19 with TRBJ1-5; D ambiguous. The CDR3 extends over 13 amino acids. Looked up from germline, CDR1 is LNHDA and CDR2 is SQIVND (reference sequence). Trimming took 2 bases from V and 6 from J, leaving 8 bases between them. The DNA for the CDR3 is TGTGCCAGTAGTATAACGGGTCGTCAGCCCCAGCATTTT. The encoded protein is CASSITGRQPQHF.

The V and J genes are TRBV7-3 and TRBJ2-2, with 7 positions matching TRBD2. Germline loops: CDR1 SGHTA, CDR2 FQGTGA. The V gene end was trimmed by 3 bases and the J gene end by 7 bases; junction bases not matched to a gene: 5. CDR3 length: 14 residues. The CDR3, as DNA: TGTGCCAGCAGCTTGGGGGGGAATGGCGGGGAGCTGTTTTTT. It translates to CASSLGGNGGELFF.